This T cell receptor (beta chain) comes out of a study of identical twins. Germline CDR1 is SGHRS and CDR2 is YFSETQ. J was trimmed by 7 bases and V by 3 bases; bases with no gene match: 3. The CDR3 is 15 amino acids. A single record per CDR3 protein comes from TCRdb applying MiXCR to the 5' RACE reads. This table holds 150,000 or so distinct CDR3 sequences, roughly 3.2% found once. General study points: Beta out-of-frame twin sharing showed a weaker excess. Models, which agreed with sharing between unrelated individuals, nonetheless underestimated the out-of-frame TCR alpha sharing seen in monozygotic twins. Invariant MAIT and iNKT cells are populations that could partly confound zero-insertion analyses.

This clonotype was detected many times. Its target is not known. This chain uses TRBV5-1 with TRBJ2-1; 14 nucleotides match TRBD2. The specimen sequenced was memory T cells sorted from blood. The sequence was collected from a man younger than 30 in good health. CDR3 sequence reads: CASSSGLAGVNEQFF. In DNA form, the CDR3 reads TGCGCCAGCAGCTCGGGACTAGCGGGAGTAAATGAGCAGTTCTTC.